This T cell receptor beta chain appears in the sequencing data of a study of response to subunit inactivated influenza vaccine. Study-wide results and limits: There was a suggestion from the authors that each seasonal influenza vaccination recruits few new T cells.

This clonotype was detected ten times or more. Its antigen remains unknown. Looked up from germline, CDR1 is SGHRS and CDR2 is YFSETQ. This CDR3 has 18 residues. The V and J ends lost 0 bases and 3 bases, in that order; junction bases with no gene match: 8. One entry per CDR3 protein results from TCRdb running MiXCR on the RT-PCR reads. Here the sample spans a few hundred thousand distinct CDR3 sequences, 9.5% to 12% being singletons. Sequences were derived from PBMCs from blood, sampled about 40 days after vaccination. This TCR was recovered from a man between 45 and 60 years old who received an inactivated influenza vaccine. V usage is TRBV5-1 and J usage is TRBJ2-7, with 14 bases that match TRBD2. The CDR3 reads CASSLAGTSGGPYYEQYF. The CDR3 nucleotides are TGCGCCAGCAGCTTGGCTGGGACTAGCGGGGGACCGTACTACGAGCAGTACTTC.